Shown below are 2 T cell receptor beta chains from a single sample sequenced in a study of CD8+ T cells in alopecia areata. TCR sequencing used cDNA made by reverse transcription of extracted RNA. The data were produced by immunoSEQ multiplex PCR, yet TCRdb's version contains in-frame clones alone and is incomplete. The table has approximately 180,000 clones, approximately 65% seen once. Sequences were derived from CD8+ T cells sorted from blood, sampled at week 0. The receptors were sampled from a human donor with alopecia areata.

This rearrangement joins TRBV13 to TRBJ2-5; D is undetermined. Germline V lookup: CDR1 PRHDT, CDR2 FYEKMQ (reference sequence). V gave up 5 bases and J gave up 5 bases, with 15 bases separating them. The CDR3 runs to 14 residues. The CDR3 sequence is CASSAWIQLETQYF. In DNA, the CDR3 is TGTGCCAGCAGCGCTTGGATCCAGTTGGAGACCCAGTACTTC.

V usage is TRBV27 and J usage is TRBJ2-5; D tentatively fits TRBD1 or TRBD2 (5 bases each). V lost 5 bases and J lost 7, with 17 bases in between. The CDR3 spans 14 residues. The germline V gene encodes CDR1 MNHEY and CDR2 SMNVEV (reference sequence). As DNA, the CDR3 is TGTGCCAGCAGTAGAGCTTCGGGGCGCGGGACCCAGTACTTC. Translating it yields CASSRASGRGTQYF.